A single sample is the source of the 8 T cell receptor beta chains below, sequenced in a study of human T cells and chemical hapten exposure. Indicated time point: patch test 1, 2 weeks after DPC sensitization. The treatment denotes: therapeutic diphenylcyclopropenone sensitization with weekly scalp DPC. TCRdb processed the RACE reads anew with MiXCR; each CDR3 protein has one entry. The sample contains about 49,000 distinct CDR3 sequences, around 9% of which appear only once. The sample in question was whole blood, obtained in connection with sensitization to the hapten diphenylcyclopropenone (DPC). The receptor source for this set is a woman in her forties or fifties with alopecia areata. Some clones in this sample may be carry-over from other donors' samples.

This clonotype was recorded many times. This sequence joins TRBV3-1 and TRBJ2-7, with D possibly being TRBD1 (7 bases). Deletions cut 0 bases from V and 3 bases from J, with 12 bases between. The CDR3 extends over 15 amino acids. CDR1 is LGHDT and CDR2 is YNNKEL in the germline V gene (reference sequence). The CDR3 sequence: CASSQDGRGVYEQYF. The CDR3 DNA reads as TGTGCCAGCAGCCAAGACGGCAGGGGGGTCTACGAGCAGTACTTC.

This clonotype occurred many times. The chain combines TRBV21-1 with TRBJ1-2; no check of the table's D call, TRBD1, against the DNA was made. TRBV21-1 is annotated as a pseudogene. There are 13 residues in the CDR3. The DNA for the CDR3 is TGTGCCAGCAGCAATACAGGGGCTTGTGGCTACACCTTC. Translated: CASSNTGACGYTF.

This clonotype was seen many times. The gene calls are TRBV29-1 and TRBJ2-1; 13 bases map to TRBD2. V shed 4 bases, J shed 3 bases, and the junction held 6 bases outside the gene matches. Per the germline V gene, CDR1 is SQVTM and CDR2 is ANQGSEA. CDR3 size: 16 residues. The CDR3 protein is CSVGGTSGTGYNEQFF. Written as DNA, the CDR3 is TGCAGCGTTGGCGGGACTAGCGGGACCGGCTACAATGAGCAGTTCTTC.

The rearrangement joins TRBV7-6 to TRBJ2-1; the D gene could be TRBD1 or TRBD2 (6 bases each). Trimming removed 2 bases from V and 6 bases from J, with 14 bases in between. CDR1 is SGHVS, CDR2 FNYEAQ, per germline. CDR3 length: 15 amino acids. The CDR3 nucleotides are TGTGCCAGCAGCTTACTCAGGGGAGGTGGCAATGAGCAGTTCTTC. It is translated as CASSLLRGGGNEQFF.

This clonotype showed up just a few times. The rearrangement joins TRBV27 to TRBJ2-7, with 13 bases that match TRBD2. The CDR3 consists of 14 residues. V was clipped by 6 bases and J by 7 bases; unmatched bases: 6. CDR1 and CDR2 from the germline V gene are MNHEY and SMNVEV (reference sequence). CDR3: CASSLGLAGDEQYF. CDR3 coding DNA: TGTGCCAGCAGCCTAGGACTAGCGGGAGATGAGCAGTACTTC.

The rearrangement uses TRBV20-1 and TRBJ1-2; D unclear. Per the germline V gene, CDR1 is DFQATT and CDR2 is SNEGSKA (reference sequence). Trimming cost V 1 base and J 2 bases, with 5 bases left between them. The CDR3 loop spans 12 amino acids. This CDR3 is CSARGENYGYTF. The CDR3 DNA follows: TGCAGTGCTAGAGGGGAGAACTATGGCTACACCTTC.

Ten or more counts support this clonotype. The genes are TRBV6-2 or TRBV6-3 and TRBJ2-2; D not certain. The V gene lost 5 bases and the J gene lost 4 bases, with 8 bases spanning the gap. CDR1 and CDR2 (germline): MNHEY, SVGEGT. There are 13 residues in the CDR3. Here the CDR3 reads CASSPRRTGELFF. CDR3 in DNA: TGTGCCAGCAGTCCCCGGCGCACCGGGGAGCTGTTTTTT.

There are many counts of this clonotype. V gene TRBV6-5 combines with J gene TRBJ2-4, with a weak D call TRBD1 (5 bases). This CDR3 comprises 15 residues. V dropped 4 bases and J dropped 5 bases, with 15 bases sitting between them. The germline CDR1 and CDR2 sequences are MNHEY and SVGAGI. The CDR3 is CASSFRAGSQNIQYF. The CDR3 DNA is TGTGCCAGCAGTTTCCGGGCAGGGTCACAAAACATTCAGTACTTC.